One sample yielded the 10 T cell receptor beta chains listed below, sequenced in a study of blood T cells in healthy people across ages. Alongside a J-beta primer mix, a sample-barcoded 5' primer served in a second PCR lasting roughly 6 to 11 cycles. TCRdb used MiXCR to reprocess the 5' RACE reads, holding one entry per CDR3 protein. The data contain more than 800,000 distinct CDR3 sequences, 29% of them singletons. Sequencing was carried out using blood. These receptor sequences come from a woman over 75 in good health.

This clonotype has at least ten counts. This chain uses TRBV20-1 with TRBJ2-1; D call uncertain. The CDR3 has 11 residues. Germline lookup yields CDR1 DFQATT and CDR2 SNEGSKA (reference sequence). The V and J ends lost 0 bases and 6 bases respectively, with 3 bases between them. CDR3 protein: CSARESNEQFF. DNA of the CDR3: TGCAGTGCTAGAGAGTCCAATGAGCAGTTCTTC.

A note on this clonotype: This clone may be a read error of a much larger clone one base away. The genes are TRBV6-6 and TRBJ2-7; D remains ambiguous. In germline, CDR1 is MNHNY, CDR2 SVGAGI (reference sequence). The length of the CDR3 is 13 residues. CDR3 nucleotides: TGTGCCAGCAGTTACGGGGTGCTCTACAAGCAGTACTTC. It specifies CASSYGVLYKQYF.

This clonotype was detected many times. DNA for the CDR3: TGTGCCAGCAGTTACTCCGCCCAGCAGGGCCACAATCAGCCCCAGCATTTT. Amino acid sequence: CASSYSAQQGHNQPQHF. The V call is TRBV6-6, the J call TRBJ1-5; D may be TRBD1 (5 bases). V gave up 0 bases and J gave up 3 bases, with 15 bases separating them. The CDR3 loop spans 17 amino acids. From germline, CDR1 is MNHNY and CDR2 SVGAGI (reference sequence).

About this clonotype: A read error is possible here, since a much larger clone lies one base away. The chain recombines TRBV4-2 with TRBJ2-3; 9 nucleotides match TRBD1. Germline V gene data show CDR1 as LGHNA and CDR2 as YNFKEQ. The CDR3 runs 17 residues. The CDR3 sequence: CTSSQDQSGTGLDTQYF. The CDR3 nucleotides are TGTACCAGCAGCCAAGATCAATCCGGGACAGGGTTGGATACGCAGTATTTT.

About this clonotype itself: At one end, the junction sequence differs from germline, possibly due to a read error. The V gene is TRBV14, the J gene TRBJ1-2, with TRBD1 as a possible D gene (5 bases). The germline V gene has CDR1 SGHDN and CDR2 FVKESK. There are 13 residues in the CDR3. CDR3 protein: CATSRWGGDGYTF. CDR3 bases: TGTGCCACCAGCAGATGGGGCGGAGATGGCTACACCTTC.

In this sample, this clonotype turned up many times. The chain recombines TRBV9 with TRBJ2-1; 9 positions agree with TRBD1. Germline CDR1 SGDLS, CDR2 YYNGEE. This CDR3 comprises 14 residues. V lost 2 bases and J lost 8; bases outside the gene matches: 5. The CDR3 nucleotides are TGTGCCAGCAGCGTCGGGACAGGGTACCATGAGCAGTTCTTC. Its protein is CASSVGTGYHEQFF.

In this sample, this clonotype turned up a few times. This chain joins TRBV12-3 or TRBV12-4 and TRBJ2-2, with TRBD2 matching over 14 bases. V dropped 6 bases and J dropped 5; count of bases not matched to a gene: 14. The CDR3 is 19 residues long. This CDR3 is CASRALRGLAGAQTGELFF. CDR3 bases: TGTGCCAGCAGAGCGCTCCGGGGACTAGCGGGGGCCCAGACCGGGGAGCTGTTTTTT.

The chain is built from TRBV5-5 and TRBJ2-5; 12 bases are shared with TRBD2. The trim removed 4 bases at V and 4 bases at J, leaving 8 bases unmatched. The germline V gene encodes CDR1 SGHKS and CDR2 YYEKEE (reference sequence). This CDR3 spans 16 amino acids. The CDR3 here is CASSTSSGRAPETQYF. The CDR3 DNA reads TGTGCCAGCAGCACATCTAGCGGGAGGGCCCCAGAGACCCAGTACTTC.

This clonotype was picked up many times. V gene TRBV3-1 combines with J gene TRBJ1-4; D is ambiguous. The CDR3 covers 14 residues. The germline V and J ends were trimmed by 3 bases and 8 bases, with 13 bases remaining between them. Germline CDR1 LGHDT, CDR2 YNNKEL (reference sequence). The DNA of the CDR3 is TGTGCCAGCAGCCAGGCCGGAGGGAACGAAAAACTGTTTTTT. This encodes CASSQAGGNEKLFF.

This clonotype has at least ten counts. This CDR3 is CASSNPLGTTEQYF. CDR3 nucleotides: TGTGCCAGCAGTAACCCACTTGGAACGACCGAGCAGTACTTC. The rearrangement joins TRBV6-2 or TRBV6-3 to TRBJ2-7; D is unresolved. The germline gives CDR1 MNHEY, CDR2 SVGEGT. Between the trimmed V and J ends, which lost 5 bases and 6 bases, there was a span of 17 bases. The CDR3 is made up of 14 amino acids.